The following is a TCR beta chain sequence with its context. There is no known antigen for this receptor. Per-base quality was not reported, and no clone a single base away is much larger than it. This record comes from a study of blood T cell repertoires in COVID-19 (TCRdb year 2020). Concerning the study at large: Collaborator samples came from the United States, Italy and Spain and covered acute and convalescent phases of COVID-19. The prospective study material was composed of cDNA or gDNA derived from T cells, B-cell-depleted T cells, or PBMCs. The dataset comprised deeply sampled blood TCRbeta repertoires from subjects exposed to, actively infected with, or recovered from COVID-19. A freely available public database, intended as a resource for researchers studying the immune response to SARS-CoV-2, is where the repertoires were released. Samples came from the ongoing ImmuneRACE study (first 160 participants) plus 1,254 subjects from 6 global collaborators. Sample metadata almost always included a de-identified subject ID, COVID-19 status, age in years and sex. HLA class I and class II types, where available, came from metadata supplied by the sample provider rather than from assay-based typing. Results and caveats for the whole study, not just this receptor: The quantity of clinical and demographic metadata differed by source and by participant and was supplied without curation.

Whole blood was collected in K2EDTA tubes by collaborating institutions according to the institutions' own protocols. Collaborator samples were shipped for TCRbeta analysis as frozen whole blood, isolated PBMCs, or DNA extracted from either sample type. Taken from cysteine to phenylalanine, the CDR3 has 14 residues. CDR3 DNA is the only sequence kept; it has 42 bases, read in frame from the first base. From the germline V gene (reference sequence), CDR1 is MNHNY and CDR2 is SVGAGI. V and J are trimmed by 4 bases and 6 bases, and the gene matches miss 5 bases of the junction. TCRbeta CDR3 regions were amplified from genomic DNA by means of the immunoSEQ Assay, a bias-controlled multiplex PCR. The study's own analysis went as follows. Nucleated cell counts per sample were estimated from amplification of reference gene primers within the assay. To quantify the absolute abundance of each unique TCRbeta CDR3 rearrangement, sequence reads were collapsed and filtered. Productive Simpson clonality was computed per sample as the square root of Simpson's diversity index over productive rearrangements. TCRdb limited this immuneACCESS table to in-frame rearrangements with V and J called. A share of clones is missing; checked studies link under half to unresolved V genes, and the rest is unexplained. From that table come the V and J calls and clone size; the DNA was used to work out D and trimming. The sample data list 300,000 to 350,000 clones, and about 85% of these were observed just once. Clones ranked in the top ten supply around 2.1% of the sample.

The sample was peripheral blood. This clonotype originated in a man aged 18 to 29 with active or convalescent COVID-19. The chain joins TRBV6-6 to TRBJ1-2; the central 10 bases match TRBD1. This receptor carries the CDR3 CASSSDRGLNGYTF. The DNA is TGTGCCAGCAGTTCCGACAGGGGGCTGAATGGCTACACCTTC.